The 24 T cell receptor beta chains reported below all come from one sample, sequenced in a study of shared clonotypes between healthy human individuals (dated by TCRdb to 2019 to 2021). The receptor library was made with the immunoSEQ multiplex PCR assay. The table comes from immuneACCESS by way of TCRdb, which keeps in-frame sequences with V and J called. Part of the clones is missing from these tables; in studies checked, under half for an unresolved V gene and the rest for unknown reasons. This sample lists 2.3 million or so clones; 85% to 95% were detected once. The biggest ten clones account for approximately 0.4% of the sample. Sequencing was performed on naive CD4+ T cells from PBMCs. The cell subset or site label here, explained by the study, means: CD45RA+ positively selected. The receptors were gathered from a man younger than 35 in good health. Some clones in this sample may be carry-over from other donors' samples.

The chain carries TRBV7-6 and TRBJ2-7; 7 positions match TRBD2. J lost 3 bases, V lost 5 bases, and 10 bases had no gene match. Looked up from germline, CDR1 is SGHVS and CDR2 is FNYEAQ. The CDR3 runs to 15 residues. The CDR3 reads CASSIWASGNYEQYF. CDR3 DNA sequence: TGTGCCAGCAGCATCTGGGCTAGCGGAAACTACGAGCAGTACTTC. Based on the CDR3 plus reference TRBV7-6 and TRBJ2-7, the full variable domain is GAGVSQSPRYKVTKRGQDVALRCDPISGHVSLYWYRQALGQGPEFLTYFNYEAQQDKSGLPNDRFSAERPEGSISTLTIQRTEQRDSAMYRCASSIWASGNYEQYFGPGTRLTVT.

About this clone itself: Other nucleotide sequences from this sample produce the same CDR3. The chain has TRBV7-3 and TRBJ2-7; weak D call: TRBD2 (5 bases). The CDR3 extends over 14 amino acids. V was pared by 2 bases and J by 0 bases, with 8 bases between. Germline values: CDR1 SGHTA, CDR2 FQGTGA. CDR3 nucleotides: TGTGCCAGCAGCTTACGGGGAGACTCCTACGAGCAGTACTTC. Its translation: CASSLRGDSYEQYF. Filled out from reference TRBV7-3 and TRBJ2-7, the complete variable domain reads GAGVSQTPSNKVTEKGKYVELRCDPISGHTALYWYRQSLGQGPEFLIYFQGTGAADDSGLPNDRFFAVRPEGSVSTLKIQRTERGDSAVYLCASSLRGDSYEQYFGPGTRLTVT.

As regards this clone: Other nucleotide sequences in the sample specify the same CDR3. J is TRBJ2-3 and V is TRBV9; D gene unclear. The CDR3 is 14 residues long. The V end lost 4 bases, the J end lost 0 bases, and 9 bases lay between the germline ends. The germline CDR1 and CDR2 sequences are SGDLS and YYNGEE. Written as DNA, the CDR3 is TGTGCCAGCAGCCCCCCGGGTAGCACAGATACGCAGTATTTT. Amino acid sequence: CASSPPGSTDTQYF.

As for this clone: A read error may account for a junction end that differs from germline. The chain couples TRBV6-1 to TRBJ2-1; possibly TRBD2 for D (6 bases). CDR3 length: 13 residues. Germline-derived CDR1 and CDR2 are MNHNS and SASEGT. This CDR3 is CASSAPGEGRRVF. The CDR3 DNA follows: TGTGCCAGCAGTGCCCCCGGTGAGGGAAGGAGGGTCTTC.

J is TRBJ2-6 and V is TRBV5-1; D gene uncertain. The V gene lost 1 base and the J gene lost 0 bases, with 8 bases spanning the gap. Per germline, CDR1 SGHRS and CDR2 YFSETQ. This CDR3 is 16 amino acids long. The CDR3 spells CASSLSVGSGANVLTF. As DNA, the CDR3 is TGCGCCAGCAGCTTGTCGGTGGGCTCTGGGGCCAACGTCCTGACTTTC.

Only one count was recorded for this clone. This chain links TRBV7-3 with TRBJ2-3, with TRBD2 matching over 9 bases. Germline CDR1 and CDR2: SGHTA and FQGTGA. The V segment lost 1 base and the J segment 4 bases; nucleotides outside the gene matches: 9. CDR3 length: 17 amino acids. CDR3 region: CASSLIPREGPADTQYF. The CDR3 DNA sequence: TGTGCCAGCAGCTTAATCCCGCGGGAGGGCCCCGCAGATACGCAGTATTTT.

The V and J genes are TRBV7-2 and TRBJ1-1, with 7 bases lining up with TRBD1. Germline CDR1 and CDR2: SGHTA and FQGNSA. The CDR3 has 13 residues. V dropped 5 bases and J dropped 10; count of bases not matched to a gene: 10. In nucleotides, the CDR3 is TGTGCCAGCAGCCCAACACAGGGGAGTGGAGCTTTCTTT. Protein sequence: CASSPTQGSGAFF.

The chain carries TRBV5-4 and TRBJ2-2; perhaps TRBD2 as D (6 bases). There are 15 residues in the CDR3. Trimming removed 0 bases from V and 6 bases from J, with 12 bases in between. CDR1 SGHNT and CDR2 YYREEE come from the germline V gene (reference sequence). CDR3 nucleotides: TGTGCCAGCAGCTTGGCCTGGGAGGCATCCGGGGAGCTGTTTTTT. This codes for CASSLAWEASGELFF.

The chain has TRBV5-1 and TRBJ1-2; D is uncertain. Germline-derived CDR1 and CDR2 are SGHRS and YFSETQ. V lost 4 bases to trimming and J lost 3 bases, with 13 bases between them. The CDR3 loop spans 14 amino acids. CDR3 region: CASSRVRYDYGYTF. The CDR3 DNA reads TGCGCCAGCAGCCGGGTTAGGTATGACTATGGCTACACCTTC.

The chain employs TRBV5-1 and TRBJ1-2; D is perhaps TRBD1 (6 bases). Germline lookup yields CDR1 SGHRS and CDR2 YFSETQ. Trimming removed 4 bases from V and 7 bases from J, with 11 bases in between. The CDR3 spans 12 residues. The CDR3 loop is CASSLTGFGYTF. CDR3 DNA sequence: TGCGCCAGCAGCCTCACAGGGTTTGGCTACACCTTC. Complete variable domain (other parts from reference TRBV5-1 and TRBJ1-2): KAGVTQTPRYLIKTRGQQVTLSCSPISGHRSVSWYQQTPGQGLQFLFEYFSETQRNKGNFPGRFSGRQFSNSRSEMNVSTLELGDSALYLCASSLTGFGYTFGSGTRLTVV.

The chain carries TRBV10-3 and TRBJ2-2; D gene unclear. This CDR3 spans 13 amino acids. Germline values: CDR1 ENHRY, CDR2 SYGVKD. Between the trimmed V and J ends, which lost 5 bases and 4 bases, there was a span of 8 bases. The CDR3 here is CAISPDFTGELFF. CDR3 nucleotides: TGTGCCATCAGTCCCGACTTCACCGGGGAGCTGTTTTTT.

This clone has only one observation. V gene TRBV18 combines with J gene TRBJ2-7; 13 nucleotides match TRBD2. Germline trimming cut 2 bases from V and 7 bases from J; bases unmatched to any gene: 5. Germline CDR1 KGHSH, CDR2 LQKENI. The CDR3 is 15 residues long. In DNA, the CDR3 is TGTGCCAGCTCACCAGGGACTAGCGGGGTCGGGGAGCAGTACTTC. Its protein product is CASSPGTSGVGEQYF.

This sequence joins TRBV18 and TRBJ2-1, with a tentative D call TRBD2 (6 bases). The CDR3 length is 18 residues. CDR1 is KGHSH and CDR2 is LQKENI in the germline V gene. Trimming took off 1 base at V and 2 bases at J, with 18 bases between the two ends. CDR3 sequence (DNA): TGTGCCAGCTCACCACTATTTAGGGGAGGAAGGGCCTACAATGAGCAGTTCTTC. It is translated as CASSPLFRGGRAYNEQFF.

The genes are TRBV28 and TRBJ1-2; D remains unclear. CDR3 length equals 12 residues. V gave up 3 bases and J gave up 5 bases, with 7 bases separating them. The germline V gene has CDR1 MDHEN and CDR2 SYDVKM. The CDR3 sequence is CASSFPMYGYTF. In DNA form, the CDR3 reads TGTGCCAGCAGTTTCCCCATGTATGGCTACACCTTC.

The genes are TRBV5-1 and TRBJ2-5, with a weak D call TRBD1 (5 bases). Trimming took 4 bases from V and 1 from J, leaving 11 bases between them. CDR3 size: 14 residues. Per the germline V gene, CDR1 is SGHRS and CDR2 is YFSETQ. The CDR3 is CASSEGQTQETQYF. The CDR3 DNA reads TGCGCCAGCAGCGAAGGACAAACCCAAGAGACCCAGTACTTC. The variable domain in full, with the rest retrieved from reference TRBV5-1 and TRBJ2-5, is KAGVTQTPRYLIKTRGQQVTLSCSPISGHRSVSWYQQTPGQGLQFLFEYFSETQRNKGNFPGRFSGRQFSNSRSEMNVSTLELGDSALYLCASSEGQTQETQYFGPGTRLLVL.

This rearrangement joins TRBV6-1 to TRBJ2-7; TRBD1 matches 9 bases. J was trimmed by 1 base and V by 4 bases; bases with no gene match: 5. The length of the CDR3 is 15 residues. Germline values: CDR1 MNHNS, CDR2 SASEGT. The CDR3 coding sequence is TGTGCCAGCAGTGTCCGGGACAGGGCTTCCTACGAGCAGTACTTC. Protein: CASSVRDRASYEQYF.

The chain joins TRBV7-9 to TRBJ1-1; D is undetermined. The CDR3 covers 15 residues. V was pared by 8 bases and J by 2 bases, with 18 bases between. The germline gives CDR1 SEHNR, CDR2 FQNEAQ (reference sequence). CDR3 sequence: CASRRRWSVNTEAFF. The CDR3 DNA follows: TGTGCCAGCCGGCGCCGATGGTCAGTAAACACTGAAGCTTTCTTT.

J is TRBJ1-2 and V is TRBV18; possibly TRBD1 for D (6 bases). CDR1 is KGHSH and CDR2 is LQKENI in the germline V gene. The V and J ends lost 1 base and 8 bases respectively, with 20 bases between them. CDR3 length: 16 residues. The CDR3 DNA reads TGTGCCAGCTCACCACTACCGGGACACAATCCGAGGGGCTACACCTTC. Protein: CASSPLPGHNPRGYTF. Supplemented by reference TRBV18 and TRBJ1-2, the full variable domain reads NAGVMQNPRHLVRRRGQEARLRCSPMKGHSHVYWYRQLPEEGLKFMVYLQKENIIDESGMPKERFSAEFPKEGPSILRIQQVVRGDSAAYFCASSPLPGHNPRGYTFGSGTRLTVV.

This rearrangement joins TRBV19 to TRBJ1-2, with 7 bases fitting TRBD1. The CDR3 totals 17 residues. From germline, CDR1 is LNHDA and CDR2 SQIVND (reference sequence). Trimming at V came to 7 bases and at J to 4 bases, leaving 18 bases not matched to a gene. The CDR3 loop reads CASTKPRQGGTSYGYTF. The CDR3 DNA is TGTGCCAGTACCAAACCCCGACAGGGTGGAACCTCCTATGGCTACACCTTC.

V and J are TRBV5-6 and TRBJ2-7, with 7 bases identical to TRBD1. Germline lookup yields CDR1 SGHDT and CDR2 YYEEEE. The CDR3 is 14 residues long. The junction had 6 bases not matched to a gene; V was cut back by 1 base and J by 5 bases. The CDR3 region is CASSLRGGQDEQYF. CDR3 nucleotide sequence: TGTGCCAGCAGCTTGCGAGGGGGCCAGGACGAGCAGTACTTC. Filled out from reference TRBV5-6 and TRBJ2-7, the complete variable domain reads DAGVTQSPTHLIKTRGQQVTLRCSPKSGHDTVSWYQQALGQGPQFIFQYYEEEERQRGNFPDRFSGHQFPNYSSELNVNALLLGDSALYLCASSLRGGQDEQYFGPGTRLTVT.

V gene TRBV7-2 combines with J gene TRBJ2-7; D call uncertain. CDR3 length: 11 amino acids. The germline V gene has CDR1 SGHTA and CDR2 FQGNSA. V shed 2 bases and J shed 6 bases, with 5 bases lying between them. DNA for the CDR3: TGTGCCAGCAGCTTACTTTCCGAGCAGTACTTC. Its translation is CASSLLSEQYF.

The gene calls are TRBV28 and TRBJ2-5; TRBD2 agrees at 8 bases. Germline CDR1 is MDHEN and CDR2 is SYDVKM. This CDR3 has 13 amino acids. The V segment lost 3 bases and the J segment 12 bases; nucleotides outside the gene matches: 9. CDR3 sequence: CASSFRVGRAKYF. CDR3 nucleotide sequence: TGTGCCAGCAGTTTTCGGGTCGGGAGGGCCAAGTACTTC. The full variable domain, completed using reference TRBV28 and TRBJ2-5, is DVKVTQSSRYLVKRTGEKVFLECVQDMDHENMFWYRQDPGLGLRLIYFSYDVKMKEKGDIPEGYSVSREKKERFSLILESASTNQTSMYLCASSFRVGRAKYFGPGTRLLVL.

About this clone itself: The sample contains more than one DNA sequence encoding this CDR3. This chain uses TRBV5-1 with TRBJ1-1; no clear D gene. CDR1 is SGHRS, CDR2 YFSETQ, per germline. V was pared by 0 bases and J by 1 base, with 7 bases between. The CDR3 has 14 residues. CDR3 in amino acids: CASSLVSGNTEAFF. The DNA of the CDR3 is TGCGCCAGCAGCTTGGTGTCGGGGAACACTGAAGCTTTCTTT.

The rearrangement links TRBV14 to TRBJ2-2; D uncertain. Trimming stripped 4 bases from V and 7 bases from J, with 10 bases between. The CDR3 extends over 13 amino acids. The germline CDR1 and CDR2 sequences are SGHDN and FVKESK. The CDR3 is CASSPDLRGELFF. CDR3 bases: TGTGCCAGCAGCCCGGATCTACGCGGGGAGCTGTTTTTT.